This T cell receptor (beta chain) was sequenced during a study of blood T cell repertoires in COVID-19. Study overall: COVID-19 samples, acute and convalescent, were from the United States, Italy and Spain. The cDNA or gDNA used as material had been derived from T cells, B-cell-depleted T cells, or PBMCs.

CDR1 is GTSNPN and CDR2 is SVGIG in the germline V gene (reference sequence). V shed 4 bases, J shed 5 bases, and the junction held 8 bases outside the gene matches. The CDR3 length is 14 residues. Original data processing: How many nucleated cells were present was estimated from reference gene primer amplification. Profiling relied on immunoSEQ multiplex PCR, and the TCRdb table lists in-frame clones only, not all of them. V and J calls plus clone size are reproduced from that table; the DNA served to infer D and trimming. The data contain about 110,000 clones, around 83% of them singletons. The sequencing input was peripheral blood. The rearrangement links TRBV30 to TRBJ2-5; TRBD2 agrees at 9 bases. This TCR was recovered from a human donor in a cohort sampled during active COVID-19. CDR3 coding DNA: TGTGCCTGGAAAGCCGGGACTAGCCATGAGACCCAGTACTTC. This gives the protein CAWKAGTSHETQYF.